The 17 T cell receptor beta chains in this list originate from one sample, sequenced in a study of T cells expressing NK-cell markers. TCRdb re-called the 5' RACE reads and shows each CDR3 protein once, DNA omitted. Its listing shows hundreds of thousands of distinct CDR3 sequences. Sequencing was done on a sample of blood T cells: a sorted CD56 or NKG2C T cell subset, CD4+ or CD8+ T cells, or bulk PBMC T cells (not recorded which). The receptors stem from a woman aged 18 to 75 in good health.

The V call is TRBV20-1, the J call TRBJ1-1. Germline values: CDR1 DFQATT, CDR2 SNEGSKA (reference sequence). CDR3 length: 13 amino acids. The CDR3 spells CSARTPVNTEAFF.

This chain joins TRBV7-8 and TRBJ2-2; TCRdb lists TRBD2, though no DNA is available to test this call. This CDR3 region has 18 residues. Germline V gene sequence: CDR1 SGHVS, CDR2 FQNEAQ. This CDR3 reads CASSLRPSSGGNTGELFF.

The CDR3 spells CSARGWGRADSPLHF. This chain links TRBV20-1 with TRBJ1-6; the TCRdb D gene call, TRBD1, has no DNA to confirm it. The CDR3 contains 15 residues. From germline, CDR1 is DFQATT and CDR2 SNEGSKA (reference sequence).

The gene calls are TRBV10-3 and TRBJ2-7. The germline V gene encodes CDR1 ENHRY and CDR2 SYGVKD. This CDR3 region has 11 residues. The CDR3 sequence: CAIRGSYEQYF.

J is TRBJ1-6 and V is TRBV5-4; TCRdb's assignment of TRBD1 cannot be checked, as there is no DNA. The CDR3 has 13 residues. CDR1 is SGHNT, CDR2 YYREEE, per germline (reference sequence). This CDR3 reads CASSSTGESPLHF.

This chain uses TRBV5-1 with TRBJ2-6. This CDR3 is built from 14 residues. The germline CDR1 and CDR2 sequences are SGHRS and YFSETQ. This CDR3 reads CASRPGTGANVLTF.

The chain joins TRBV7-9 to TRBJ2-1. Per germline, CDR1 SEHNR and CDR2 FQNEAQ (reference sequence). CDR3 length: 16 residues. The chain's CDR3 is CASSLRWRGSYNEQFF.

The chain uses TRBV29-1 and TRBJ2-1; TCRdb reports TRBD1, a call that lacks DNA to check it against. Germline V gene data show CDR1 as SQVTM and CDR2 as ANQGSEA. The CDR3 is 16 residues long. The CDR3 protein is CSAPAGSRSAYNEQFF.

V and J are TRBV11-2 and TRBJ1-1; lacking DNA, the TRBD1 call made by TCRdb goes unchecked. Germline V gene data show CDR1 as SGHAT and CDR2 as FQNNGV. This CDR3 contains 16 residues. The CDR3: CASSLAGTALNTEAFF.

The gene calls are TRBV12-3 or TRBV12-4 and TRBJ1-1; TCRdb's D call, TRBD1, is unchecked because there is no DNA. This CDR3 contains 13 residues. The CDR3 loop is CASSLHRDDRAFF.

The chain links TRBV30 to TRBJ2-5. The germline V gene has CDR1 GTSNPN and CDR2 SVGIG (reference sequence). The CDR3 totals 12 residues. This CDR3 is CAWTFSGETQYF.

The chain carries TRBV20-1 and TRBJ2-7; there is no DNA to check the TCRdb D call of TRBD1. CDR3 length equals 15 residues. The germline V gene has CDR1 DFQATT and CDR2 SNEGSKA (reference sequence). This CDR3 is CSAEGVGKTPYEQYF.

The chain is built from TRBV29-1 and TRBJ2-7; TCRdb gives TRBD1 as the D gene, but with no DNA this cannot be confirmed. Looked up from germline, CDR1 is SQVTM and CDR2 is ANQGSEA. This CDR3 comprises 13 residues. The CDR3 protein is CSVDRGLGNEQYF.

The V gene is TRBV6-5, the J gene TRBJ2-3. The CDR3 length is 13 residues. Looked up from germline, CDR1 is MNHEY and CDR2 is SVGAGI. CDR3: CASSSGWADTQYF.

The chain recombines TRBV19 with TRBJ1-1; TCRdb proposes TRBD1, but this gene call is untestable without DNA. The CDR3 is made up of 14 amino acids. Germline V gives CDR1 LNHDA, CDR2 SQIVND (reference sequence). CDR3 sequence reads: CASSMGQGFSEAFF.

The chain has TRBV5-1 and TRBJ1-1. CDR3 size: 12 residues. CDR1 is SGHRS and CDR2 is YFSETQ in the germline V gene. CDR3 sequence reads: CASSSGNTEAFF.

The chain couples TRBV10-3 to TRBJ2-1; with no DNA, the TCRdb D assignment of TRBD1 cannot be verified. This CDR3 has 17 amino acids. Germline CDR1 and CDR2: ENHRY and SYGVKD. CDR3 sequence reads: CATTPGQGGHYYNEQFF.